The T cell receptor (beta chain) under discussion was sequenced for a study of post-analysis software for immune sequencing data. Study results and caveats: Included in a set of about 5 TRBV segments more frequent in patients than controls were TRBV5-6, TRBV5-1 and TRBV20-1.

Germline lookup yields CDR1 SGHDN and CDR2 FVKESK. The CDR3 loop spans 15 amino acids. V gave up 3 bases and J gave up 7 bases; unmatched junction bases: 10. Notes on this clonotype: Its antigen is as yet unknown.

cDNA libraries for TCR beta contained unique molecular identifiers. A population of about 1 to 11 million T cells gave rise to about 500,000 cDNA molecules. Each CDR3 protein is one row after TCRdb ran MiXCR on the PCR reads. The profile shows hundreds of thousands of distinct CDR3 sequences, around 64% of them singletons. This sequence joins TRBV14 and TRBJ2-5; 8 bases match TRBD1. This receptor was taken from a girl aged 2-10 years with multiple sclerosis. Material: blood. The CDR3 reads CASSHGGQGGGTQYF. The CDR3, as DNA: TGTGCCAGCAGCCATGGAGGACAGGGAGGAGGGACCCAGTACTTC.